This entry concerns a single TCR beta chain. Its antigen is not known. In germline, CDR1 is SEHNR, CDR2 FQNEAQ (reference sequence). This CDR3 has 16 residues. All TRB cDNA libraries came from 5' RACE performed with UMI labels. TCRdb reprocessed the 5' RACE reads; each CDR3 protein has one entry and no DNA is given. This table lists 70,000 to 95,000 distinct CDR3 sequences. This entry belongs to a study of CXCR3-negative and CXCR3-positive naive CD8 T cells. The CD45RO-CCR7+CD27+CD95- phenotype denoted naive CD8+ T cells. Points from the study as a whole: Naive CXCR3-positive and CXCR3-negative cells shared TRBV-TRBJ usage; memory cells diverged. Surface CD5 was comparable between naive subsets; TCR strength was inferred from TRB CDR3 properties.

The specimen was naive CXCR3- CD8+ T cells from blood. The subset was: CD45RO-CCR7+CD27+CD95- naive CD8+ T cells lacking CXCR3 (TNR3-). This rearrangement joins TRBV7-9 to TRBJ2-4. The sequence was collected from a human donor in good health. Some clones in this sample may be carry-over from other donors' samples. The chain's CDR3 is CASSSAEGLAKNIQYF.